Below, 2 T cell receptor beta chains from the same sample are listed, as sequenced in a study of siplizumab effects on memory and regulatory T cells. This table comes from immunoSEQ multiplex PCR, and its TCRdb copy is limited to in-frame clones, with some not included. The sample includes more than 85,000 clones, about 91% of them seen just once. The source material was Tregs sorted from blood. The receptors derive from a human donor in good health.

This rearrangement joins TRBV28 to TRBJ2-5; 7 positions agree with TRBD1. The V segment lost 5 bases and the J segment 7 bases; nucleotides outside the gene matches: 7. The V gene's germline CDR1 is MDHEN and CDR2 SYDVKM. The CDR3 length is 13 residues. As DNA, the CDR3 is TGTGCCAGCAGTCAGACAGGGTTTGGGACCCAGTACTTC. Translation gives CASSQTGFGTQYF.

This clone was seen once. CDR3 in amino acids: CASSPGDVADTQYF. CDR3 coding DNA: TGCGCCAGCAGCCCTGGGGACGTGGCAGATACGCAGTATTTT. The chain has TRBV5-1 and TRBJ2-3; D tentatively fits TRBD1 or TRBD2 (5 bases each). Between the trimmed V and J ends, which lost 4 bases and 4 bases, there was a span of 13 bases. This CDR3 comprises 14 residues. Germline V gene sequence: CDR1 SGHRS, CDR2 YFSETQ. The full variable domain, in which reference TRBV5-1 and TRBJ2-3 provide the parts outside the CDR3, is KAGVTQTPRYLIKTRGQQVTLSCSPISGHRSVSWYQQTPGQGLQFLFEYFSETQRNKGNFPGRFSGRQFSNSRSEMNVSTLELGDSALYLCASSPGDVADTQYFGPGTRLTVL.